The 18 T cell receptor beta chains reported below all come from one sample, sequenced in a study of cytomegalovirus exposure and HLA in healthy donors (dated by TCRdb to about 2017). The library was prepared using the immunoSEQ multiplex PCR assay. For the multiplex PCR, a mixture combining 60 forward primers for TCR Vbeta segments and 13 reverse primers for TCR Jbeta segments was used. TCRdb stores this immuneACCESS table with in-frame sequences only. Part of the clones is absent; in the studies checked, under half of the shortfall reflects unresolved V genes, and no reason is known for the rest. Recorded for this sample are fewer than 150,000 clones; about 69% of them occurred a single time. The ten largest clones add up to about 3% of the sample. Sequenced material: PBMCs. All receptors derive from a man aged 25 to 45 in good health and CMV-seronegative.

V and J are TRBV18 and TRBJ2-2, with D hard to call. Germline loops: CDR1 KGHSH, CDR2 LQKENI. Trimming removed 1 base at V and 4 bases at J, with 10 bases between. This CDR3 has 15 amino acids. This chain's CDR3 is CASSPQTLPTGELFF. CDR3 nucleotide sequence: TGTGCCAGCTCACCACAGACTTTACCCACCGGGGAGCTGTTTTTT.

CDR3 residues: CASSVEGGPSGELFF. The CDR3 nucleotides are TGTGCCAGCAGCGTAGAAGGTGGTCCTAGCGGGGAGCTGTTTTTT. The chain uses TRBV9 and TRBJ2-2; no clear D. The CDR3 is made up of 15 amino acids. The V gene lost 0 bases and the J gene lost 7 bases, with 13 bases spanning the gap. Germline assignment: CDR1 SGDLS and CDR2 YYNGEE.

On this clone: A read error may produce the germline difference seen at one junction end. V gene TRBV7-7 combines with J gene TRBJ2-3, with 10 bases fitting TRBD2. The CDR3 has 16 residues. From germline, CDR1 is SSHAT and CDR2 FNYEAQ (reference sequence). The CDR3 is CASSLGSSGRSDTQYF. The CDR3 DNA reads TGTGCTAGCAGCTTGGGCTCTAGCGGGAGATCGGATACGCAGTATTTT.

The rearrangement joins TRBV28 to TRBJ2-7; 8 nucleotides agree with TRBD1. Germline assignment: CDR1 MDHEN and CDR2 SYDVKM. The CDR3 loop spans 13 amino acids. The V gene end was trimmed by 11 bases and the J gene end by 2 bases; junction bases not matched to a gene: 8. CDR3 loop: CAGRGQGTYEQYF. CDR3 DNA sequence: TGTGCCGGTAGAGGACAGGGAACCTACGAGCAGTACTTC.

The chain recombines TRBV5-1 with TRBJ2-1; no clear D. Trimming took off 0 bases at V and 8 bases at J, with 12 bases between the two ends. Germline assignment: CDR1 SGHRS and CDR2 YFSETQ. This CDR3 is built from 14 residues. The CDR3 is CASSLGVLNDEQFF. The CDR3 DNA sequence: TGCGCCAGCAGCTTGGGCGTTTTAAACGATGAGCAGTTCTTC.

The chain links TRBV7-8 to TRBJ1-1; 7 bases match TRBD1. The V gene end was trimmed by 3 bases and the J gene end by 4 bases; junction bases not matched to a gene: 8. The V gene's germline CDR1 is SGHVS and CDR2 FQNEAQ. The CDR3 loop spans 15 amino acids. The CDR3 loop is CASSFHRGGITEAFF. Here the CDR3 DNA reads TGTGCCAGCAGCTTCCACAGGGGCGGCATCACTGAAGCTTTCTTT. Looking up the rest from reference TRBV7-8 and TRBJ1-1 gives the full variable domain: GAGVSQSPRYKVAKRGQDVALRCDPISGHVSLFWYQQALGQGPEFLTYFQNEAQLDKSGLPSDRFFAERPEGSVSTLKIQRTQQEDSAVYLCASSFHRGGITEAFFGQGTRLTVV.

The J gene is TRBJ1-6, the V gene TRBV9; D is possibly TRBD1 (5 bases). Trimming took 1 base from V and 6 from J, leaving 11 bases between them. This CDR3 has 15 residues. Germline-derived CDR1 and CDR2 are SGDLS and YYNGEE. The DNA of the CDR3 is TGTGCCAGCAGCGTAACAGGTTCGAGTAATTCACCCCTCCACTTT. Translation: CASSVTGSSNSPLHF. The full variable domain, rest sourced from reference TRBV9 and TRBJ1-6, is DSGVTQTPKHLITATGQRVTLRCSPRSGDLSVYWYQQSLDQGLQFLIQYYNGEERAKGNILERFSAQQFPDLHSELNLSSLELGDSALYFCASSVTGSSNSPLHFGNGTRLTVT.

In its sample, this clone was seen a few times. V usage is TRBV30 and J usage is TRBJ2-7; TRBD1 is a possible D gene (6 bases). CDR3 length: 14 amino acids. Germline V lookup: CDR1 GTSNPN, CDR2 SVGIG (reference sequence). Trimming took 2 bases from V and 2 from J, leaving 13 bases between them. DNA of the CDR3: TGTGCCTGGAGTAGACTCTCAGGGGCCTACGAGCAGTACTTC. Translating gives CAWSRLSGAYEQYF.

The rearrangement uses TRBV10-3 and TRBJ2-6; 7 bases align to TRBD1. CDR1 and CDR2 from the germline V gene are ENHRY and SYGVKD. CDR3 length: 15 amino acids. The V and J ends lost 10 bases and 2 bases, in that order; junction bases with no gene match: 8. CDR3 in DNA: TGTGCCACCAGAACAGGGGACGCTGGGGCCAACGTCCTGACTTTC. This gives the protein CATRTGDAGANVLTF.

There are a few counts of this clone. The CDR3 bases are TGTGCCAGCAGCTCAGGACAGTTCTACGAGCAGTACTTC. It yields the protein CASSSGQFYEQYF. V gene TRBV13 combines with J gene TRBJ2-7, with TRBD1 as a possible D gene (6 bases). V was cut by 4 bases and J by 3 bases, with 10 bases left in between. There are 13 residues in the CDR3. Germline loops: CDR1 PRHDT, CDR2 FYEKMQ (reference sequence). The variable domain in full, completed from reference TRBV13 and TRBJ2-7, reads AAGVIQSPRHLIKEKRETATLKCYPIPRHDTVYWYQQGPGQDPQFLISFYEKMQSDKGSIPDRFSAQQFSDYHSELNMSSLELGDSALYFCASSSGQFYEQYFGPGTRLTVT.

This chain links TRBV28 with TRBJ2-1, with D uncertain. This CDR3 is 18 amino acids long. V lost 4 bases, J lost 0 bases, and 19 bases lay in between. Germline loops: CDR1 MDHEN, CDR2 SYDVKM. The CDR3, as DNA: TGTGCCAGCAGTTCCACTCCCCTAGACTTTAGCTCCTACAATGAGCAGTTCTTC. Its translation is CASSSTPLDFSSYNEQFF.

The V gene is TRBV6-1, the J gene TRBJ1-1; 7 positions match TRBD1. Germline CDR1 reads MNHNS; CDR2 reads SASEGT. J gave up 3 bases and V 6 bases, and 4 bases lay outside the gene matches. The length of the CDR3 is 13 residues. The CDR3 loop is CASSDRVDTEAFF. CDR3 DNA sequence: TGTGCCAGCAGCGACAGGGTGGACACTGAAGCTTTCTTT.

The CDR3 region has the DNA TGTGCCAGCAGCTTAAGGACTAGCAGTCACGAGCAGTACTTC. Residues: CASSLRTSSHEQYF. V usage is TRBV7-2 and J usage is TRBJ2-7; 8 nucleotides match TRBD2. Germline V gives CDR1 SGHTA, CDR2 FQGNSA. The CDR3 has 14 amino acids. J lost 5 bases, V lost 2 bases, and 5 bases had no gene match. Filled out from reference TRBV7-2 and TRBJ2-7, the complete variable domain reads GAGVSQSPSNKVTEKGKDVELRCDPISGHTALYWYRQSLGQGLEFLIYFQGNSAPDKSGLPSDRFSAERTGGSVSTLTIQRTQQEDSAVYLCASSLRTSSHEQYFGPGTRLTVT.

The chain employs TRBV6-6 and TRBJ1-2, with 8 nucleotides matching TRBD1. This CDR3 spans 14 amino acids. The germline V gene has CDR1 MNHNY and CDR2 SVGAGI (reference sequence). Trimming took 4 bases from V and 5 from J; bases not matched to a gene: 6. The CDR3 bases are TGTGCCAGCAGTTCGGACAGGGTTAGGTATGGCTACACCTTC. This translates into CASSSDRVRYGYTF.

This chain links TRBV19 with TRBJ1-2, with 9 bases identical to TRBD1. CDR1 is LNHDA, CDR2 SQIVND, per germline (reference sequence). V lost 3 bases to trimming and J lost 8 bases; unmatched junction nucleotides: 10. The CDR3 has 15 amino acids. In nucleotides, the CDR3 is TGTGCCAGTAGTATTCGGACAGGGGATGCGTTAGGCTACACCTTC. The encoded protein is CASSIRTGDALGYTF.

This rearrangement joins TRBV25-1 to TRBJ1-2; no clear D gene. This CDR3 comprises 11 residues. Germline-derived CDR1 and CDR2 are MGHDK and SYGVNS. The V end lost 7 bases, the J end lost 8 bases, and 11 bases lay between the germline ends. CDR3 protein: CASKGGRGYTF. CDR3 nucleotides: TGTGCCAGCAAGGGAGGAAGGGGCTACACCTTC.

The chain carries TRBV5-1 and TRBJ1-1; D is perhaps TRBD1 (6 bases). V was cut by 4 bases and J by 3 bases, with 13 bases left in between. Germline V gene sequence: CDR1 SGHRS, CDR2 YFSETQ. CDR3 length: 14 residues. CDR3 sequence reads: CASSLGQTDTEAFF. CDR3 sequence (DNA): TGCGCCAGCAGCCTCGGACAGACGGACACTGAAGCTTTCTTT.

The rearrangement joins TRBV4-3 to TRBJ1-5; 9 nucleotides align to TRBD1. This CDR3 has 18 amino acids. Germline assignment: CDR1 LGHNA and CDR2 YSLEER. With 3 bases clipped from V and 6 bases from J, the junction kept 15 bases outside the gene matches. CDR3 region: CASSQSRGSDRGSQPQHF. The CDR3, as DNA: TGCGCCAGCAGCCAGTCACGGGGATCGGACAGGGGATCTCAGCCCCAGCATTTT.